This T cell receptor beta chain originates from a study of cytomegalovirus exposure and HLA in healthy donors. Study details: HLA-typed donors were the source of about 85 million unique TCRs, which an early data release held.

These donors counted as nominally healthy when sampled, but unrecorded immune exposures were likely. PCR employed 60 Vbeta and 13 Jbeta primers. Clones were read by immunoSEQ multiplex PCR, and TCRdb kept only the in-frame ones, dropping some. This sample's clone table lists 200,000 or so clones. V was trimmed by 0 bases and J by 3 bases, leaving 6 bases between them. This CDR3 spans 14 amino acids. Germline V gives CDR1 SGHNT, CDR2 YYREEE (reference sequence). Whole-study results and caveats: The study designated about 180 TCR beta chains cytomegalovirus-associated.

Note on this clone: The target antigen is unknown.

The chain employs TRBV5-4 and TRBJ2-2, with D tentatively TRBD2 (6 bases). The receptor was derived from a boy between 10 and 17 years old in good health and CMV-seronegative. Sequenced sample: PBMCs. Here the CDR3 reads CASSLGGDTGELFF. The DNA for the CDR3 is TGTGCCAGCAGCTTGGGGGGGGACACCGGGGAGCTGTTTTTT.